This T cell receptor beta chain came from a study of blood T cell repertoires in COVID-19. V was trimmed by 0 bases and J by 2 bases, leaving 3 bases between them. The CDR3 runs to 12 residues. Germline V lookup: CDR1 SGHDT, CDR2 YYEEEE. Sequencing was performed with immunoSEQ multiplex PCR; in TCRdb, only in-frame clones are kept and a portion is missing. Among 150,000 to 200,000 clones listed, around 82% were seen once. This rearrangement joins TRBV5-6 to TRBJ2-7, with D unclear. The receptor's source is a human donor with acute or convalescent COVID-19. The donor label of this sample is uncertain. Material for sequencing was peripheral blood. In nucleotides, the CDR3 is TGTGCCAGCAGCTTGGCCACCTACGAGCAGTACTTC. It yields the protein CASSLATYEQYF.